A selection of T cell receptor beta chains follows, all from one sample in a study of blood T cell repertoires in COVID-19. Libraries were prepared by immunoSEQ multiplex PCR; TCRdb keeps only in-frame clonotypes and omits some of them. Here the sample spans 300,000 or so clones, around 92% being singletons. Material: peripheral blood. The receptors come from a man aged 18 to 29 who had recovered from COVID-19. CDR3s include the opening cysteine and the closing phenylalanine or tryptophan. The D gene is left open where the match is weak. Clone size is shown for a subset of rows, as once, few, many or a class of expanded clone.

CDR3aa | CDR3nt | v_gene | abundance | j_gene | d_gene | len
CAISESSVIAPETQYF | TGTGCCATCAGTGAGTCTAGCGTTATAGCCCCAGAGACCCAGTACTTC | TRBV10-3 | - | TRBJ2-5 | - | 16
CASFSYKEQYF | TGTGCCAGCTTCAGTTACAAGGAGCAGTACTTC | TRBV6-5 | - | TRBJ2-7 | - | 11
CAAGDTYDTGELFF | TGTGCCGCCGGGGACACATATGATACCGGGGAGCTGTTTTTT | TRBV24-1 | - | TRBJ2-2 | - | 14
CASSYFTGGRETQYF | TGTGCCAGCAGTTACTTCACAGGGGGCCGGGAGACCCAGTACTTC | TRBV6-5 | - | TRBJ2-5 | TRBD1 | 15
CASSLRTGANTGELFF | TGTGCCAGTAGTCTCCGGACAGGGGCGAACACCGGGGAGCTGTTTTTT | TRBV19 | - | TRBJ2-2 | TRBD1 | 16
CASSTGQGKNIQYF | TGTGCCAGCTCAACCGGCCAGGGTAAAAACATTCAGTACTTC | TRBV18 | - | TRBJ2-4 | - | 14
CASSQATLNLRPGANVLTF | TGCGCCAGCAGCCAAGCGACTCTCAACCTCCGCCCAGGGGCCAACGTCCTGACTTTC | TRBV4-1 | once | TRBJ2-6 | - | 19
CASSPGQGPNTEAFF | TGCGCCAGCAGCCCAGGACAGGGGCCGAACACTGAAGCTTTCTTT | TRBV4-1 | - | TRBJ1-1 | TRBD1 | 15
CASSSLNKDRGRETQYF | TGCGCCAGCAGCTCCCTAAACAAAGACAGGGGGCGAGAGACCCAGTACTTC | TRBV5-1 | - | TRBJ2-5 | TRBD1 | 17
CASSPRGAGGELFF | TGTGCCAGCAGCCCACGGGGGGCGGGCGGGGAGCTGTTTTTT | TRBV7-3 | - | TRBJ2-2 | - | 14
CASSEWGRADYGYTF | TGTGCCAGCAGTGAATGGGGCAGGGCTGACTATGGCTACACCTTC | TRBV6-1 | - | TRBJ1-2 | - | 15
CASSERLARSSYNEQFF | TGTGCCAGCAGCGAACGACTAGCGAGGAGCTCCTACAATGAGCAGTTCTTC | TRBV5-8 | - | TRBJ2-1 | TRBD2 | 17
CSRYEQYF | TGTTCCCGGTACGAGCAGTACTTC | TRBV24-1 | - | TRBJ2-7 | - | 8
CASSLGRGLPQHF | TGTGCCAGCAGCCTCGGCCGGGGTCTGCCCCAGCATTTT | TRBV5-5 | - | TRBJ1-5 | - | 13
CASSVASGLTKGAQYF | TGTGCCAGCAGCGTAGCTTCTGGACTTACGAAAGGAGCGCAGTATTTT | TRBV9 | - | TRBJ2-3 | - | 16
CATSDPTSGGQETQYF | TGTGCCACCAGTGACCCGACTAGCGGGGGCCAAGAGACCCAGTACTTC | TRBV24-1 | - | TRBJ2-5 | TRBD2 | 16
CASSLTVVNTGELFF | TGTGCCAGCAGTTTAACAGTCGTGAACACCGGGGAGCTGTTTTTT | TRBV28 | once | TRBJ2-2 | - | 15
CASKGGWDTEAFF | TGTGCCAGTAAAGGGGGCTGGGACACTGAAGCTTTCTTT | TRBV19 | - | TRBJ1-1 | TRBD1 | 13
CATSEGTGTDTQYF | TGTGCCACCAGTGAGGGGACAGGTACAGATACGCAGTATTTT | TRBV24-1 | - | TRBJ2-3 | TRBD1 | 14
CASSLLGPSSYNEQFF | TGTGCCAGCAGTTTATTGGGCCCGAGCTCCTACAATGAGCAGTTCTTC | TRBV27 | - | TRBJ2-1 | - | 16
CASSQAGRGETQYF | TGTGCCAGCAGCCAAGCGGGCAGAGGGGAGACCCAGTACTTC | TRBV3-1/TRBV3-2 | once | TRBJ2-5 | - | 14
CASSIRLQETQYF | TGTGCCAGTAGTATAAGACTGCAAGAGACCCAGTACTTC | TRBV19 | - | TRBJ2-5 | - | 13
CASSPPGLAGETQYF | TGTGCCAGCTCACCACCGGGACTAGCGGGGGAGACCCAGTACTTC | TRBV18 | - | TRBJ2-5 | TRBD2 | 15